The sequence of this T cell receptor (beta chain) was determined in a study of T cell repertoires in cytomegalovirus infection. Study results and limitations: CMV-specific TCR beta clonotypes restricted by HLA-C dominated the ex vivo response.

TCRdb fed the reads into MiXCR, producing one record per CDR3 protein. The repertoire includes approximately 500,000 distinct CDR3 sequences, 26% of them detected once, and roughly 13% sits in the top ten. The CDR3 is 15 residues long. Germline assignment: CDR1 SEHNR and CDR2 FQNEAQ (reference sequence). V gave up 6 bases and J gave up 3 bases; unmatched junction bases: 8. The table lists this clonotype with a few counts. The antigen is undetermined. The sequenced material came from PBMCs. The gene calls are TRBV7-9 and TRBJ2-1; 7 nucleotides line up with TRBD2. The clonotype was recovered from a human donor in good health (CMV status not recorded). Some clones in this sample may be carry-over from other donors' samples. The CDR3 spells CASSVWRESYNEQFF. CDR3 sequence (DNA): TGTGCCAGCAGTGTTTGGCGGGAGAGCTACAATGAGCAGTTCTTC.